What follows are 26 T cell receptor beta chains derived from one specimen sequenced in a study of early T cells in non-severe SARS-CoV-2 infection. TCRdb recomputed calls from the 5' RACE reads with MiXCR, one row per CDR3 protein. Of roughly 35,000 distinct CDR3 sequences in the sample, less than 6.5% are singletons; the top ten hold just under 30%. Sequencing input: whole blood. These receptors originate from an adult who was a healthcare worker with PCR-confirmed SARS-CoV-2 infection or an uninfected control (not recorded which).

This clonotype was found a few times. A much larger clone differs from this one at a single base, so this may be a read error. The V and J genes are TRBV7-3 and TRBJ2-1, with no clear D. Germline CDR1 SGHTA, CDR2 FQGTGA. This CDR3 is built from 16 residues. The DNA of the CDR3 is TGTGTCAGCAGCTTAGGAGAGCAGTCCACCTACAATGAGCAGTTCTTC. As protein: CVSSLGEQSTYNEQFF.

This clonotype has ten or more counts. The chain employs TRBV12-3 or TRBV12-4 and TRBJ2-1; no reliable D call. V dropped 5 bases and J dropped 0 bases, with 11 bases sitting between them. The length of the CDR3 is 15 residues. The CDR3 nucleotides are TGTGCCAGCAGTCTAAAACTCAGCTCCTACAATGAGCAGTTCTTC. Protein product: CASSLKLSSYNEQFF.

This clonotype appeared many times. V gene TRBV2 combines with J gene TRBJ1-5, with 9 positions matching TRBD1. The junction had 4 bases not matched to a gene; V was cut back by 5 bases and J by 5 bases. Per germline, CDR1 SNHLY and CDR2 FYNNEI. The CDR3 covers 14 residues. The CDR3 is CASSPGQGHQPQHF. In DNA form, the CDR3 reads TGTGCCAGCAGTCCGGGACAGGGTCATCAGCCCCAGCATTTT.

This clonotype was detected only a few times. CDR3: CASSVHSSSYNEQFF. CDR3 nucleotide sequence: TGTGCCAGCAGTGTACATTCGAGCTCCTACAATGAGCAGTTCTTC. V is TRBV12-3 or TRBV12-4 and J is TRBJ2-1; no clear D. The germline V and J ends were trimmed by 5 bases and 0 bases, with 11 bases remaining between them. The CDR3 contains 15 residues.

This clonotype was found a few times. The V and J genes are TRBV18 and TRBJ1-5, with 10 bases aligning to TRBD1. This CDR3 region has 18 residues. CDR1 and CDR2 from the germline V gene are KGHSH and LQKENI. After removal of 6 bases from V and 3 bases from J, the junction contained 14 bases not matched to a gene. The CDR3 DNA sequence: TGTGCCAGCTCGAACCGGGACAGGGGATCCAATTACAATCAGCCCCAGCATTTT. Protein product: CASSNRDRGSNYNQPQHF.

In this sample, this clonotype turned up many times. This rearrangement joins TRBV5-4 to TRBJ2-5; 10 positions match TRBD1. This CDR3 contains 14 residues. Looked up from germline, CDR1 is SGHNT and CDR2 is YYREEE (reference sequence). V dropped 4 bases and J dropped 4; count of bases not matched to a gene: 4. In nucleotides, the CDR3 is TGTGCCAGCAGCAGACAGGGGGCTGTAGAGACCCAGTACTTC. This gives the protein CASSRQGAVETQYF.

V gene TRBV7-9 combines with J gene TRBJ1-4; the D is unclear. The CDR3 contains 12 residues. Trimming left V 5 bases short and J 4 bases short, with 5 bases between. Germline V gene lookup returns CDR1 SEHNR and CDR2 FQNEAQ (reference sequence). The CDR3 DNA sequence: TGTGCCAGCAGCGTTATTAATGAAAAACTGTTTTTT. Its translation: CASSVINEKLFF.

This clonotype was observed a handful of times. The rearrangement uses TRBV12-2 and TRBJ2-3; TRBD2, the table's D call, was not compared with the DNA. TRBV12-2 is described as a pseudogene. The CDR3 extends over 20 amino acids. CDR3 sequence (DNA): TGTGCAAGTCGCCTCGGACAGATGCTAGCGGGAGAGAACCCGGGAGATACGCAGTATTTT. This gives the protein CASRLGQMLAGENPGDTQYF.

On this clonotype itself: A junction end diverges from the germline sequence, so it may reflect a read error. The chain has TRBV5-4 and TRBJ1-4; 9 bases fit TRBD1. The CDR3 loop spans 14 amino acids. The germline V gene encodes CDR1 SGHNT and CDR2 YYREEE (reference sequence). DNA of the CDR3: TGTGCCGGCAGCGCAACAGGGGGCGATGAAAAACTGTTTTTT. Protein sequence: CAGSATGGDEKLFF.

This clonotype was detected ten times or more. The chain recombines TRBV6-6 with TRBJ2-3, with 7 bases matching TRBD1. V gave up 6 bases and J gave up 4 bases; unmatched junction bases: 10. Germline V gene data show CDR1 as MNHNY and CDR2 as SVGAGI (reference sequence). This CDR3 has 15 amino acids. Here the CDR3 DNA reads TGTGCCAGCAGGTCTCAGGGGGTAAGGGCAGATACGCAGTATTTT. Translation: CASRSQGVRADTQYF.

This clonotype appeared many times. The chain employs TRBV7-3 and TRBJ1-1; D ambiguous. V was cut by 5 bases and J by 0 bases, with 7 bases left in between. Per the germline V gene, CDR1 is SGHTA and CDR2 is FQGTGA. The CDR3 covers 13 residues. The CDR3 loop is CASSQAVNTEAFF. For the CDR3, the DNA is TGTGCCAGCAGCCAAGCTGTGAACACTGAAGCTTTCTTT.

This clonotype was seen many times. V is TRBV6-1 and J is TRBJ2-1; D is possibly TRBD2 (7 bases). This CDR3 contains 13 residues. Germline V gene sequence: CDR1 MNHNS, CDR2 SASEGT. With 0 bases removed from V and 10 bases from J, the gap between germline ends came to 10 bases. The chain's CDR3 is CASSEARGGEQFF. The CDR3 DNA is TGTGCCAGCAGTGAAGCGAGGGGGGGCGAGCAGTTCTTC.

This clonotype showed up many times. This chain joins TRBV5-5 and TRBJ2-5; D is undetermined. Germline CDR1 SGHKS, CDR2 YYEKEE (reference sequence). Deletions cut 0 bases from V and 2 bases from J, with 8 bases between. The CDR3 has 14 residues. CDR3 sequence: CASSLGASQETQYF. DNA for the CDR3: TGTGCCAGCAGCTTGGGCGCCAGTCAAGAGACCCAGTACTTC. The full variable domain, with the rest looked up from reference TRBV5-5 and TRBJ2-5, is DAGVTQSPTHLIKTRGQQVTLRCSPISGHKSVSWYQQVLGQGPQFIFQYYEKEERGRGNFPDRFSARQFPNYSSELNVNALLLGDSALYLCASSLGASQETQYFGPGTRLLVL.

On this clonotype: This clone may be a read error of a much larger clone one base away. The final CDR3 position lacks the conserved phenylalanine or tryptophan, pointing to a likely read error. The rearrangement joins TRBV7-6 to TRBJ2-3; D is ambiguous. Germline values: CDR1 SGHVS, CDR2 FNYEAQ. Trimming left V 1 base short and J 5 bases short, with 13 bases between. The CDR3 consists of 15 residues. The CDR3 sequence: CASSLVPFRLDTQYS. In DNA, the CDR3 is TGTGCCAGCAGCTTAGTACCCTTTCGATTAGATACGCAGTATTCT.

This clonotype appeared a few times. The chain recombines TRBV7-2 with TRBJ2-5; 7 bases fit TRBD1. Germline assignment: CDR1 SGHTA and CDR2 FQGNSA. Unmatched junction bases numbered 4, after V lost 5 bases and J lost 1 base. This CDR3 has 14 amino acids. This chain's CDR3 is CASSRRTGQETQYF. The DNA of the CDR3 is TGTGCCAGCAGCAGGAGGACAGGCCAAGAGACCCAGTACTTC.

On this clonotype itself: A single base separates this from a much larger clone, so it may be a read error. V gene TRBV7-9 combines with J gene TRBJ2-7; D might be TRBD2 (6 bases). Trimming cost V 3 bases and J 4 bases, with 25 bases left between them. This CDR3 has 18 amino acids. Germline lookup yields CDR1 SEHNR and CDR2 FQNEAQ (reference sequence). The CDR3 here is CASSLPQGSGPGLYEQYF. The CDR3 nucleotides are TGTGCCAGCAGCTTGCCCCAAGGGAGCGGGCCGGGCTTGTACGAGCAGTACTTC. Full variable domain (remainder filled in from reference TRBV7-9 and TRBJ2-7): DTGVSQNPRHKITKRGQNVTFRCDPISEHNRLYWYRQTLGQGPEFLTYFQNEAQLEKSRLLSDRFSAERPKGSFSTLEIQRTEQGDSAMYLCASSLPQGSGPGLYEQYFGPGTRLTVT.

This clonotype occurred many times. The V gene is TRBV20-1, the J gene TRBJ2-1, with 14 positions matching TRBD2. The CDR3 loop spans 16 amino acids. Germline CDR1 DFQATT, CDR2 SNEGSKA (reference sequence). Unmatched junction bases numbered 5, after V lost 3 bases and J lost 4 bases. The CDR3, as DNA: TGCAGTGCTAGTCACGGGACTAGCGGGAGTTACAATGAGCAGTTCTTC. Its protein is CSASHGTSGSYNEQFF.

In this sample, this clonotype turned up a few times. J is TRBJ2-7 and V is TRBV3-1; D unclear. The CDR3 sequence is 15 residues long. Trimming removed 0 bases from V and 1 base from J, with 10 bases in between. Germline V lookup: CDR1 LGHDT, CDR2 YNNKEL (reference sequence). The CDR3 DNA reads as TGTGCCAGCAGCCAAGATACGGCTCGATCCTACGAGCAGTACTTC. Translation: CASSQDTARSYEQYF.

This clonotype has at least ten counts. J is TRBJ1-5 and V is TRBV19; no reliable D call. The V end was cut by 5 bases, the J end by 10 bases, with 21 bases between. This CDR3 is 15 amino acids long. The germline CDR1 and CDR2 sequences are LNHDA and SQIVND (reference sequence). The CDR3 reads CASSPPGGEGPPQHF. In DNA, the CDR3 is TGTGCCAGTAGTCCCCCAGGCGGGGAGGGTCCCCCCCAGCATTTT.

The chain links TRBV7-2 to TRBJ2-3, with D perhaps matching TRBD2 (6 bases). Germline V lookup: CDR1 SGHTA, CDR2 FQGNSA. The CDR3 is made up of 14 amino acids. V was clipped by 8 bases and J by 0 bases, with 12 bases between them. CDR3 bases: TGTGCCAGCGCCCCCGGGAGTAGCACAGATACGCAGTATTTT. Translating gives CASAPGSSTDTQYF.

This clonotype was seen repeatedly, ten times or more. V usage is TRBV20-1 and J usage is TRBJ2-3; D is possibly TRBD1 or TRBD2 (5 bases each). Germline CDR1 is DFQATT and CDR2 is SNEGSKA (reference sequence). With 2 bases removed from V and 6 bases from J, the gap between germline ends came to 15 bases. The CDR3 is made up of 14 amino acids. The CDR3 sequence is CSARWGTATDTQYF. As DNA, the CDR3 is TGCAGTGCTAGATGGGGGACCGCCACTGATACGCAGTATTTT.

In this sample, this clonotype turned up many times. This sequence joins TRBV18 and TRBJ2-1; 12 bases agree with TRBD2. CDR1 and CDR2 (germline): KGHSH, LQKENI. V gave up 4 bases and J gave up 8 bases; unmatched junction bases: 3. CDR3 length equals 14 residues. The CDR3 DNA reads as TGTGCCAGCTCACAGACTAGCGGGAGTCATGAGCAGTTCTTC. Translated: CASSQTSGSHEQFF. The full variable domain, completed using reference TRBV18 and TRBJ2-1, is NAGVMQNPRHLVRRRGQEARLRCSPMKGHSHVYWYRQLPEEGLKFMVYLQKENIIDESGMPKERFSAEFPKEGPSILRIQQVVRGDSAAYFCASSQTSGSHEQFFGPGTRLTVL.

This clonotype was seen only a few times. The V call is TRBV6-2 or TRBV6-3, the J call TRBJ2-3, with D possibly TRBD1 on 6 matching bases. This CDR3 spans 16 amino acids. With 0 bases removed from V and 5 bases from J, the gap between germline ends came to 15 bases. Germline V gene lookup returns CDR1 MNHEY and CDR2 SVGEGT. The CDR3 loop reads CASSYSEVEGGDTQYF. In DNA, the CDR3 is TGTGCCAGCAGTTACTCCGAGGTGGAAGGGGGAGATACGCAGTATTTT.

This clonotype was observed a few times. This chain links TRBV25-1 with TRBJ2-2, with TRBD2 matching over 10 bases. The trim removed 2 bases at V and 3 bases at J, leaving 0 bases unmatched. The CDR3 runs to 15 residues. CDR1 and CDR2 (germline): MGHDK, SYGVNS. The CDR3: CASSEGLADTGELFF. The DNA for the CDR3 is TGTGCCAGCAGTGAAGGACTAGCGGACACCGGGGAGCTGTTTTTT.

This clonotype has a count of ten or more. The chain joins TRBV6-5 to TRBJ1-1; 7 bases are shared with TRBD1. V gave up 0 bases and J gave up 3 bases; unmatched junction bases: 7. The CDR3 runs to 16 residues. The germline gives CDR1 MNHEY, CDR2 SVGAGI. The CDR3 bases are TGTGCCAGCAGTTACTCGATTTCAGGGGGGTACACTGAAGCTTTCTTT. It specifies CASSYSISGGYTEAFF.

This clonotype showed up many times. The chain links TRBV20-1 to TRBJ2-1; D gene uncertain. V was clipped by 3 bases and J by 4 bases, with 7 bases between them. The length of the CDR3 is 12 residues. Germline CDR1 is DFQATT and CDR2 is SNEGSKA (reference sequence). The CDR3 sequence: CSARSNYNEQFF. DNA for the CDR3: TGCAGTGCTAGGTCGAATTACAATGAGCAGTTCTTC.